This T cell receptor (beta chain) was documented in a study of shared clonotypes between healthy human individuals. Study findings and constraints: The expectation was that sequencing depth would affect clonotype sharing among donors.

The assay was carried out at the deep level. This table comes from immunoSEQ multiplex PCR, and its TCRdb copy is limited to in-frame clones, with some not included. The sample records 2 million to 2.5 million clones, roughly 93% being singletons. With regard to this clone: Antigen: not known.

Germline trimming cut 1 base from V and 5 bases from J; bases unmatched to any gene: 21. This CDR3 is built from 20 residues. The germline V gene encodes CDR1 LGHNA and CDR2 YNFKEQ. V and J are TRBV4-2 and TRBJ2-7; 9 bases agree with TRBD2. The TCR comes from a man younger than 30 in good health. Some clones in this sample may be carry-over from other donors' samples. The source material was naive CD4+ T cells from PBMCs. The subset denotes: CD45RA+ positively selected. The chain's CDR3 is CASSQGAPGSFSGRLHEQYF. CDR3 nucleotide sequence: TGTGCCAGCAGCCAAGGAGCGCCCGGATCCTTCAGCGGGAGGCTCCACGAGCAGTACTTC.